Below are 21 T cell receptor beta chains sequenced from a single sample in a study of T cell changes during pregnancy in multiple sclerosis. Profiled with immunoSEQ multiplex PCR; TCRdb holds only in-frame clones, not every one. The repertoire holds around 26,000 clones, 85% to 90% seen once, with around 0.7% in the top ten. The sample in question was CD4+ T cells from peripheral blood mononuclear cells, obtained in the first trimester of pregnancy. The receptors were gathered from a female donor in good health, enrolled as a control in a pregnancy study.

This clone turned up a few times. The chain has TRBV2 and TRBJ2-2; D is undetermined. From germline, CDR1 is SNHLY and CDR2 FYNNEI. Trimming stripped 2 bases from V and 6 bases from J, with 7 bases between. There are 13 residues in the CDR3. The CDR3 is CASSEFPSGELFF. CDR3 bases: TGTGCCAGCAGTGAATTCCCCTCCGGGGAGCTGTTTTTT.

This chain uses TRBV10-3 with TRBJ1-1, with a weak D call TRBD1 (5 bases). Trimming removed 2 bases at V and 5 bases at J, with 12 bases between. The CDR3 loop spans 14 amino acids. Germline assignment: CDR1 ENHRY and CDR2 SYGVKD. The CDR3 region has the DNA TGTGCCATCAGTGAGCGACAGAAGGAGACTGAAGCTTTCTTT. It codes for CAISERQKETEAFF.

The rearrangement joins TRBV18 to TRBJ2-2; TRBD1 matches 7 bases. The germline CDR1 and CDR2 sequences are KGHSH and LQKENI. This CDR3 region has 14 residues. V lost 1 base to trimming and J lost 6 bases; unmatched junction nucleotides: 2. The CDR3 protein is CASSPLGTAGELFF. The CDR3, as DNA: TGTGCCAGCTCACCACTCGGGACAGCCGGGGAGCTGTTTTTT.

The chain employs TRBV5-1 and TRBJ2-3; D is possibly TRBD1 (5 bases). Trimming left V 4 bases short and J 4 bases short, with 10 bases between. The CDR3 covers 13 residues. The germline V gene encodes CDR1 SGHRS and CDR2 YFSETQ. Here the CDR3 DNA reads TGCGCCAGCAGCACGACAGCCCCAGATACGCAGTATTTT. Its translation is CASSTTAPDTQYF.

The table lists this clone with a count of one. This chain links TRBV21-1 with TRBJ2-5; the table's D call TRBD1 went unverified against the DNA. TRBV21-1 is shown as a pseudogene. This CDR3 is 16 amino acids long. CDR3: CASSFPDRGREETQYF. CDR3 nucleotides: TGTGCCAGCAGCTTTCCGGACAGGGGGAGAGAAGAGACCCAGTACTTC.

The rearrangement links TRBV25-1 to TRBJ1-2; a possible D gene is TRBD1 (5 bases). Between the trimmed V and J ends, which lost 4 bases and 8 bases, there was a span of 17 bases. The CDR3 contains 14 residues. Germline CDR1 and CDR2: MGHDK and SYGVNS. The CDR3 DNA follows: TGTGCCAGCAGTGGCAGGGAGGGGTGGCGGGGCTACACCTTC. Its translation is CASSGREGWRGYTF.

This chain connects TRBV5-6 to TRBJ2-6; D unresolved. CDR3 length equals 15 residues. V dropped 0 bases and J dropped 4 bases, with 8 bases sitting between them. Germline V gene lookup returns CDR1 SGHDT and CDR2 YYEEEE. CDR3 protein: CASSLGFRGANVLTF. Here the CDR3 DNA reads TGTGCCAGCAGCTTGGGCTTCAGGGGGGCCAACGTCCTGACTTTC. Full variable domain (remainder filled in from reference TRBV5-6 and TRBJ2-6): DAGVTQSPTHLIKTRGQQVTLRCSPKSGHDTVSWYQQALGQGPQFIFQYYEEEERQRGNFPDRFSGHQFPNYSSELNVNALLLGDSALYLCASSLGFRGANVLTFGAGSRLTVL.

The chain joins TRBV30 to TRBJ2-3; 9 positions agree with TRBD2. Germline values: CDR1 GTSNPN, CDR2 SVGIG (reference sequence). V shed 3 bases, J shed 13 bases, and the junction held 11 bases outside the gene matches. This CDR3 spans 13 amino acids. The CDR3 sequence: CAWRVVAGAAKYF. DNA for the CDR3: TGTGCCTGGAGGGTGGTAGCGGGGGCCGCGAAGTATTTT.

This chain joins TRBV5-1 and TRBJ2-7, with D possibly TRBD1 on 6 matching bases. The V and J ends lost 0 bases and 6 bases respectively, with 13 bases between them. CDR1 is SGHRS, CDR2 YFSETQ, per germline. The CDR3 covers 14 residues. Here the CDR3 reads CASSLDREGSEQYF. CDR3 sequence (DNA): TGCGCCAGCAGCTTGGACAGGGAAGGAAGCGAGCAGTACTTC. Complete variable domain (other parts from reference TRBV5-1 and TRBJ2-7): KAGVTQTPRYLIKTRGQQVTLSCSPISGHRSVSWYQQTPGQGLQFLFEYFSETQRNKGNFPGRFSGRQFSNSRSEMNVSTLELGDSALYLCASSLDREGSEQYFGPGTRLTVT.

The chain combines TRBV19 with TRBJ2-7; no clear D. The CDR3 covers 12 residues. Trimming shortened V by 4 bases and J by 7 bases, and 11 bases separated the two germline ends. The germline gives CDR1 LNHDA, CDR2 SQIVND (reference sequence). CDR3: CASSSGPLEQYF. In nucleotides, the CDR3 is TGTGCCAGTAGTAGTGGGCCCCTTGAGCAGTACTTC.

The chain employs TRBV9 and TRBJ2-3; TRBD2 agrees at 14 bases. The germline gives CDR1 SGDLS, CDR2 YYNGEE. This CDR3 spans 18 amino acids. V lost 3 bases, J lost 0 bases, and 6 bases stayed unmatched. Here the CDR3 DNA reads TGTGCCAGCAGCGGCAGGACTAGCGGGAGGTCTAGCACAGATACGCAGTATTTT. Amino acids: CASSGRTSGRSSTDTQYF.

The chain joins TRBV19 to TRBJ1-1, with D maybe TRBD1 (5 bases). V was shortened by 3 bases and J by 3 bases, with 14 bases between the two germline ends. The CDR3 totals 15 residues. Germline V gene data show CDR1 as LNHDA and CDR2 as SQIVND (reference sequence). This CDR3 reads CASSIPGNSYTEAFF. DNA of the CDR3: TGTGCCAGTAGTATCCCAGGGAATTCCTACACTGAAGCTTTCTTT.

CDR3 amino acids: CASSRGDTQYF. The CDR3 DNA reads TGTGCCAGCAGCCGGGGGGATACGCAGTATTTT. This sequence joins TRBV28 and TRBJ2-3; D perhaps matches TRBD2 (6 bases). The CDR3 sequence is 11 residues long. Germline-derived CDR1 and CDR2 are MDHEN and SYDVKM. V was trimmed by 6 bases and J by 6 bases, leaving 7 bases between them.

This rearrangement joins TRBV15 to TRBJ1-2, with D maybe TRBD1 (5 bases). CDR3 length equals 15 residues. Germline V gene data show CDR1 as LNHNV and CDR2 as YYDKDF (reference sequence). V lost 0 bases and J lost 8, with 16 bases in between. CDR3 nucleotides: TGTGCCACCAGCAGAGAAAGGGCTGGAGGGGCCGGCTACACCTTC. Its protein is CATSRERAGGAGYTF.

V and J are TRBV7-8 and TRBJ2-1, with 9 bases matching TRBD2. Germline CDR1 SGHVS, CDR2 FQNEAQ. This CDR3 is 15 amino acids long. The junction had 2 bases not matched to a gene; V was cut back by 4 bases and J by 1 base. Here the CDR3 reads CASSYLAGSYNEQFF. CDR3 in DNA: TGTGCCAGCAGCTACCTAGCGGGGTCCTACAATGAGCAGTTCTTC.

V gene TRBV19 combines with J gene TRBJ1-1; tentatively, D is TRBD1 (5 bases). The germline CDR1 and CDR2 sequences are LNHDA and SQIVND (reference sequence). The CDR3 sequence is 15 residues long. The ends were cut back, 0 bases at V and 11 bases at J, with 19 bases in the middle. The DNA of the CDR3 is TGTGCCAGTAGTATAGAGGGAAGGCAGGGTGGGAAGGCTTTCTTT. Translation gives CASSIEGRQGGKAFF.

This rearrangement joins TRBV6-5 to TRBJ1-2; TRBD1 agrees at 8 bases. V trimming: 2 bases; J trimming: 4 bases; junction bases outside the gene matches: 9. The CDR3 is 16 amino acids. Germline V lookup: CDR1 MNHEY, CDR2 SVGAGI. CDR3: CASSYTTRGLAYGYTF. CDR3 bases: TGTGCCAGCAGTTACACAACCAGGGGGCTTGCCTATGGCTACACCTTC.

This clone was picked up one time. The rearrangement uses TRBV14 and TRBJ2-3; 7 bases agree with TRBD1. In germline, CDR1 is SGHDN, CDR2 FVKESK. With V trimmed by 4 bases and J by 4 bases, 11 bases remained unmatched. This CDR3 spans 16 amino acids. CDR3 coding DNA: TGTGCCAGCAGCCTCCGACAGGGCGCAGGTCCAGATACGCAGTATTTT. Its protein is CASSLRQGAGPDTQYF.

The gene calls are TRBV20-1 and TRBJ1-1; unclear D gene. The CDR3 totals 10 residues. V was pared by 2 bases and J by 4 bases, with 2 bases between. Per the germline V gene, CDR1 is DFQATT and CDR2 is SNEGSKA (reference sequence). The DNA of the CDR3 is TGCAGTGCTAGACGCACTGAAGCTTTCTTT. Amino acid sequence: CSARRTEAFF.

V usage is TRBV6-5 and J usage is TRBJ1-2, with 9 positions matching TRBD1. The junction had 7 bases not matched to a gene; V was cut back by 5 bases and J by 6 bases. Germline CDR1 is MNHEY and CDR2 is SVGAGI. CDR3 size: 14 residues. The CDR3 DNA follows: TGTGCCAGCAGTAACAGGGGGCGCGAGGATGGCTACACCTTC. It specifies CASSNRGREDGYTF.

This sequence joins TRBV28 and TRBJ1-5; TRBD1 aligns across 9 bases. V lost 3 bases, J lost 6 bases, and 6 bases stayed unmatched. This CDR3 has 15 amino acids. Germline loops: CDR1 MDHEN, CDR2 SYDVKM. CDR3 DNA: TGTGCCAGCAGTTTGTCGGCGACAGGGGGTCAGCCCCAGCATTTT. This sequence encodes CASSLSATGGQPQHF. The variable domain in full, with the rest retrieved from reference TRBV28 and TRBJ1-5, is DVKVTQSSRYLVKRTGEKVFLECVQDMDHENMFWYRQDPGLGLRLIYFSYDVKMKEKGDIPEGYSVSREKKERFSLILESASTNQTSMYLCASSLSATGGQPQHFGDGTRLSIL.